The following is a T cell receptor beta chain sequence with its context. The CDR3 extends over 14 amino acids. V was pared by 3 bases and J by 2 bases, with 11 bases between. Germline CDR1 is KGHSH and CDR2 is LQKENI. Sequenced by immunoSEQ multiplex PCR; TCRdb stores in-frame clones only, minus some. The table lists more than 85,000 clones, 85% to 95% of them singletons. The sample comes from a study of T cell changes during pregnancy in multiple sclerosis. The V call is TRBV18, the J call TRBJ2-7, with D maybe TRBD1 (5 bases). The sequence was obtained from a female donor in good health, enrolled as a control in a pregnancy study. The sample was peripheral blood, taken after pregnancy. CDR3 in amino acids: CASSPRQRPYEQYF. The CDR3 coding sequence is TGTGCCAGCTCACCTCGACAGAGACCCTACGAGCAGTACTTC.